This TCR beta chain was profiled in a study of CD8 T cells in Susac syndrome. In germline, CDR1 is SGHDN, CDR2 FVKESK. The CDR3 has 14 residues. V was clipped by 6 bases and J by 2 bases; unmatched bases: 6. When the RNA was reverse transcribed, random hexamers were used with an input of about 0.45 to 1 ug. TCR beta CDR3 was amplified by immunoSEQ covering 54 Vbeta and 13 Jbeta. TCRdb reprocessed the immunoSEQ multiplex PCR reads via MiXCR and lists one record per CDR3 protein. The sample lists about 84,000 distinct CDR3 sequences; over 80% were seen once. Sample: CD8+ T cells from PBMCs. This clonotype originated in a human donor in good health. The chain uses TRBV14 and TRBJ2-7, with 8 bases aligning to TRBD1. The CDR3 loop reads CASSDRGTTYEQYF. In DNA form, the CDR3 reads TGTGCCAGCAGTGACAGGGGAACTACCTACGAGCAGTACTTC.